This paragraph reports one T cell receptor (beta chain). Its antigen remains unidentified. Base-call qualities are not available, and no considerably larger clone is one nucleotide away. The data were taken from a study of CD8+ T cells in alopecia areata (dated by TCRdb to between 2017 and 2018). Concerning the study at large: The treated patients took part in an open-label pilot trial in which moderate-to-severe alopecia areata was treated with oral tofacitinib at 5 to 10 mg twice daily. Tofacitinib was administered for 6 to 18 months, and 6 months of follow-up off drug were then conducted to assess delayed response and recurrence. Disease severity in treated patients was measured with the SALT score, which quantifies the percentage of affected scalp surface area. The study used high-throughput TCRbeta sequencing to examine T cell clonal expansion in alopecia areata, in both the C3H/HeJ mouse model and human patients. Human TCRbeta sequencing covered scalp tissue and sorted CD4+ and CD8+ peripheral blood T cells from patchy and totalis/universalis alopecia areata patients and healthy controls. Biopsies were taken from tofacitinib-treated patients at baseline and again at 4 and 24 weeks into treatment, and several of those patients also had a later scalp biopsy. Clonality in the scalp was compared among normal scalp (n=4), patchy alopecia areata scalp (n=8), and alopecia totalis/universalis scalp (n=8). RNA came from the PAXgene miRNA kit for fixed scalp, the miRNeasy kit for PBMCs, and the RNeasy kit for mouse skin. immunoSEQ multiplex PCR using 35 Vbeta forward primers and 13 Jbeta reverse primers was used to amplify TCRbeta CDR3 regions.

Read against the paper, the sample's time point label means: less than five weeks on oral tofacitinib. This specimen's treatment or condition label, interpreted: oral pan-JAK inhibitor, 5-10 mg twice daily. Peripheral blood and lesional scalp punch biopsies were obtained from patients with alopecia areata. After PBMCs were isolated by density centrifugation and stained for CD3, CD4 and CD8, a FACSAria was used to sort CD4+ and CD8+ T cells. CDR1 and CDR2 are drawn from the germline V gene (reference sequence): GTSNPN, SVGIG. V is pruned by 8 bases and J by 3 bases, leaving 9 bases of the junction without a gene match. From the cysteine through the phenylalanine, the CDR3 covers 13 amino acids. Only the CDR3 portion is preserved as DNA: 39 bases, with reading frame beginning at the first base. Library construction relied on the immunoSEQ multiplex PCR assay. RNA was extracted from all samples and reverse transcribed into cDNA as template for TCR sequencing. First-strand cDNA was synthesized with SuperScript III using a 2:1 mix of oligo-dT and random hexamers. Amplification bias was assessed with a synthetic immune receptor repertoire, and residual bias was removed computationally. The paper's processing steps were these. After raw reads were preprocessed to remove errors, the CDR3 was defined following IMGT conventions as running from the conserved cysteine to phenylalanine. Clonality was calculated as 1 minus Shannon entropy normalized by log2 of the number of productive unique TCRs. CD4 or CD8 identity of scalp clones was inferred by cross-referencing scalp TCRbeta sequences with sorted blood CD4 and CD8 repertoires. The table comes from immuneACCESS by way of TCRdb, which keeps in-frame sequences with V and J called. Part of the clones is missing from these tables; in studies checked, under half for an unresolved V gene and the rest for unknown reasons. The V and J calls and clone size come from that table; D and trimming were worked out from the DNA. This sample is represented by 140,000 to 150,000 clones; about 51% of them were singletons. Together, the top ten hold around a sixth of the sample.

Summary of the overall study and its limitations: Unlike mouse skin, which is dominated by gammadelta T cells, normal human skin has resident alphabeta T cells that are also sequenced, and this complicates analysis of the scalp TCR repertoire. The treated cohort was small, with a single nonresponder, so links between baseline CD8+ expansion and response need larger studies. TCR sequences shared between patients were less clear than in mice, possibly partly because of HLA diversity in the patient population. During tofacitinib treatment, many expanded lesional clones stuck around in both scalp and blood, and this persistence may partly explain why relapse happens after treatment is stopped. Scalp clonality and the number of expanded CD8+ clones among the top 100 scalp clones were significantly decreased by tofacitinib. Higher clonality and more expanded CD8+ clones were observed in lesional scalp than in normal scalp, particularly in alopecia totalis/universalis, a finding suggestive of antigenic drive.

The clonotype originates from a human donor with alopecia areata. The sequencing used CD8+ T cells sorted from blood, collected at week 4, from a patient treated with tofacitinib. The rearrangement combines TRBV30 with TRBJ2-7, with TRBD1 matching 8 junction bases. CDR3 protein: CASSFGTGYEQYF. The DNA is TGTGCCAGCAGCTTTGGGACAGGCTACGAGCAGTACTTC.